These 10 T cell receptor beta chains originate from one sample sequenced in a study of blood T cell repertoires in COVID-19. Using immunoSEQ multiplex PCR, the repertoire was profiled, and TCRdb retains in-frame clones only, with some absent. This sample carries about 250,000 clones, around 82% of them seen once, and the ten largest clones take approximately 4.8%. The sample comprised peripheral blood. The source of these receptors is a woman in her 70s with acute or convalescent COVID-19.

This rearrangement joins TRBV5-4 to TRBJ1-3; D is perhaps TRBD1 (5 bases). Per the germline V gene, CDR1 is SGHNT and CDR2 is YYREEE (reference sequence). The V and J ends lost 5 bases and 0 bases respectively, with 18 bases between them. The CDR3 is made up of 17 amino acids. This CDR3 is CASSRGGAGLSGNTIYF. CDR3 DNA: TGTGCCAGCAGTCGGGGCGGGGCAGGCCTCTCTGGAAACACCATATATTTT. Complete variable domain (other parts from reference TRBV5-4 and TRBJ1-3): ETGVTQSPTHLIKTRGQQVTLRCSSQSGHNTVSWYQQALGQGPQFIFQYYREEENGRGNFPPRFSGLQFPNYSSELNVNALELDDSALYLCASSRGGAGLSGNTIYFGEGSWLTVV.

This clone was detected only once. V and J are TRBV6-5 and TRBJ1-6; D unresolved. The germline gives CDR1 MNHEY, CDR2 SVGAGI. The CDR3 length is 14 residues. Between the trimmed V and J ends, which lost 5 bases and 1 base, there was a span of 6 bases. The CDR3 protein is CASSRGSYNSPLHF. Here the CDR3 DNA reads TGTGCCAGCAGTCGAGGGTCCTATAATTCACCCCTCCACTTT.

The chain couples TRBV27 to TRBJ2-5, with TRBD2 matching 9 bases. CDR1 MNHEY and CDR2 SMNVEV come from the germline V gene (reference sequence). Germline trimming cut 5 bases from V and 5 bases from J; bases unmatched to any gene: 3. CDR3 size: 13 residues. CDR3 protein: CASSPSGRETQYF. Here the CDR3 DNA reads TGTGCCAGCAGTCCGAGCGGGAGGGAGACCCAGTACTTC.

The CDR3 here is CASSDGTGGMWDGYTF. In nucleotides, the CDR3 is TGCGCCAGCAGTGACGGGACAGGGGGAATGTGGGATGGCTACACCTTC. J is TRBJ1-2 and V is TRBV10-2, with 11 bases that match TRBD1. Germline V gene lookup returns CDR1 WSHSY and CDR2 SAAADI. The CDR3 loop spans 16 amino acids. V trimming: 3 bases; J trimming: 6 bases; junction bases outside the gene matches: 9.

The chain carries TRBV6-6 and TRBJ2-7; D might be TRBD2 (5 bases). The germline CDR1 and CDR2 sequences are MNHNY and SVGAGI (reference sequence). Trimming left V 8 bases short and J 3 bases short, with 11 bases between. CDR3 length equals 12 residues. CDR3 sequence (DNA): TGTGCCAGCTACGGCCGGGGCTACGAGCAGTACTTC. Its protein is CASYGRGYEQYF.

The chain combines TRBV3-1 (or the pseudogene TRBV3-2) with TRBJ2-7; D remains ambiguous. This CDR3 comprises 14 residues. Germline lookup yields CDR1 LGHDT and CDR2 YNNKEL (reference sequence). V lost 0 bases to trimming and J lost 2 bases, with 8 bases between them. CDR3 sequence reads: CASSQDQVTYEQYF. For the CDR3, the DNA is TGTGCCAGCAGCCAAGACCAGGTAACCTACGAGCAGTACTTC.

The chain combines TRBV16 with TRBJ1-2; unclear D gene. Germline loops: CDR1 KGHSY, CDR2 FQNENV. With 1 base removed from V and 7 bases from J, the gap between germline ends came to 7 bases. This CDR3 spans 12 amino acids. The CDR3 bases are TGTGCCAGCAGCCAATTGGCGGGTGGCTACACCTTC. Translation gives CASSQLAGGYTF.

The DNA of the CDR3 is TGTGCCAGCAGCCGCGGGGGGGTCCTTGCCAGCACAGATACGCAGTATTTT. It codes for CASSRGGVLASTDTQYF. V usage is TRBV9 and J usage is TRBJ2-3; 9 bases line up with TRBD2. Germline V gene data show CDR1 as SGDLS and CDR2 as YYNGEE. The V and J ends lost 4 bases and 0 bases, in that order; junction bases with no gene match: 9. The length of the CDR3 is 17 residues.

The chain recombines TRBV6-5 with TRBJ2-5; 11 bases align to TRBD2. The length of the CDR3 is 15 residues. Trimming took 2 bases from V and 5 from J; bases not matched to a gene: 4. Germline lookup yields CDR1 MNHEY and CDR2 SVGAGI. This chain's CDR3 is CASSYTLAGEETQYF. The CDR3 bases are TGTGCCAGCAGTTACACACTAGCGGGGGAGGAGACCCAGTACTTC.

This chain uses TRBV3-1 (or the pseudogene TRBV3-2) with TRBJ2-3, with 7 bases that match TRBD2. This CDR3 region has 16 residues. The germline CDR1 and CDR2 sequences are LGHDT and YNNKEL (reference sequence). The V segment lost 3 bases and the J segment 2 bases; nucleotides outside the gene matches: 8. CDR3 DNA sequence: TGTGCCAGCAGCCATCACCGGGACTATCCCACAGATACGCAGTATTTT. Residues: CASSHHRDYPTDTQYF.